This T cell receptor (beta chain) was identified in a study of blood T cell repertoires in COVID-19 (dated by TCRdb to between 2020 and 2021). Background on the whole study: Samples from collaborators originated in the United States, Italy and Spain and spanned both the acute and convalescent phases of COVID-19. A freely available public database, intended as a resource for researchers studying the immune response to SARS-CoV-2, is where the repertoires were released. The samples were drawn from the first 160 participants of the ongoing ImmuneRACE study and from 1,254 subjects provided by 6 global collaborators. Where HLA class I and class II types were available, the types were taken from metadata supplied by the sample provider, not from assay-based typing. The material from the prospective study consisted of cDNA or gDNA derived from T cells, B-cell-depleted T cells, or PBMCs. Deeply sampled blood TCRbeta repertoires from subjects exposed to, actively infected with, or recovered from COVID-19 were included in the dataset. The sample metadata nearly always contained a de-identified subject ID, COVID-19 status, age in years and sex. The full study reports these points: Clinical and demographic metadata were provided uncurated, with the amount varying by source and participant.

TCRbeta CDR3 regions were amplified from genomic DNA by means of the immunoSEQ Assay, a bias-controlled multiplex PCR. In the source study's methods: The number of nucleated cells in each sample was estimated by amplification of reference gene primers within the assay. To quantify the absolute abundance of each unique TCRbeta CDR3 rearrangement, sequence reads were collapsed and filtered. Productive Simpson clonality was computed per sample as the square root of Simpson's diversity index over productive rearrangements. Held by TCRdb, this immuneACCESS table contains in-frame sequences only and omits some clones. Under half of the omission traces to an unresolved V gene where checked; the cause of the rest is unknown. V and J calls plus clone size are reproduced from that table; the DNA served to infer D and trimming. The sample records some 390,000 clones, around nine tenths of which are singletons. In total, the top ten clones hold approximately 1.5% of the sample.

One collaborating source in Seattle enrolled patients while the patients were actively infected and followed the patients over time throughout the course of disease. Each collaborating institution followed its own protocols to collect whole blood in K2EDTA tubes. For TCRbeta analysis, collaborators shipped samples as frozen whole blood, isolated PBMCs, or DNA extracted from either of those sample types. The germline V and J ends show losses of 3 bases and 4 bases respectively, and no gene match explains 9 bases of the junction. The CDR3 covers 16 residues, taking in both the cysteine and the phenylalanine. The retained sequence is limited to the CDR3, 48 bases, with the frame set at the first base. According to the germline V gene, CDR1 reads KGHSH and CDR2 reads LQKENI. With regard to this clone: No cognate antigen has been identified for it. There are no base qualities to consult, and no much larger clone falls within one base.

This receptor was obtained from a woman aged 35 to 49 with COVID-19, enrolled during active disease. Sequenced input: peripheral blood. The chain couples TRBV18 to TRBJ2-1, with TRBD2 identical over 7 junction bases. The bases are TGTGCCAGCTCACCCAGGTTGCTAGCGGAATACAATGAGCAGTTCTTC. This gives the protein CASSPRLLAEYNEQFF.